Listed below are T cell receptor beta chains from one sample, sequenced in a study of blood T cell repertoires in COVID-19. TCRdb's copy holds only in-frame clones and misses some; the assay was immunoSEQ multiplex PCR. The table includes roughly 200,000 clones, 88% detected once. Sequenced sample: peripheral blood. These receptors all come from a man aged 18-30 years with active or convalescent COVID-19. Both conserved end residues are part of each CDR3. D genes are given only for firm matches. Where a row states a size, it is once, few, many or the class of an expanded clone; other rows omit it.

v_call	clone_size	d_call	j_call	cdr3_nt	cdr3_aa
TRBV5-1	NA	TRBD2	TRBJ2-1	TGCGCCAGCAGCCCAACAGCGGGGAAGTCCTACAATGAGCAGTTCTTC	CASSPTAGKSYNEQFF
TRBV4-2	NA	NA	TRBJ1-5	TGTGCCAGCAGCCAAGATGTCGCGGGTCAGCCCCAGCATTTT	CASSQDVAGQPQHF
TRBV7-8	NA	TRBD2	TRBJ2-5	TGTGCCAGCAGCTTAGTGGCGGGAGTCTATGAGACCCAGTACTTC	CASSLVAGVYETQYF
TRBV6-5	NA	TRBD2	TRBJ2-1	TGTGCCAGCACGGGGGGTTTTTACAATGAGCAGTTCTTC	CASTGGFYNEQFF
TRBV6-5	NA	NA	TRBJ2-5	TGTGCCAGCAGTTCCACTGTGCCGGGGACCCAGTACTTC	CASSSTVPGTQYF
TRBV11-2	NA	TRBD2	TRBJ2-7	TGTGCCAGCAGCCAGGGGACTAGCGGGAGGGCCCGCGAGCAGTACTTC	CASSQGTSGRAREQYF
TRBV6-5	NA	NA	TRBJ1-1	TGTGCCAGCAGCCTGGGAGGATCGAACACTGAAGCTTTCTTT	CASSLGGSNTEAFF
TRBV30	NA	NA	TRBJ1-2	TGTGCCTGGAGTTATGCAGAAAACTATGGCTACACCTTC	CAWSYAENYGYTF
TRBV12-3/TRBV12-4	NA	NA	TRBJ2-1	TGTGCCAGCAGTGGGCGCGAACTTGAGCAGTTCTTC	CASSGRELEQFF
TRBV7-8	NA	NA	TRBJ2-3	TGTGCCAGCAGCTTACCTTCCGGGGGAGCCTTAAGCACAGATACGCAGTATTTT	CASSLPSGGALSTDTQYF
TRBV6-2/TRBV6-3	NA	TRBD1	TRBJ1-2	TGTGCCAGCAGTTACTCCCGACAGGGATCAAACTATGGCTACACCTTC	CASSYSRQGSNYGYTF
TRBV27	NA	TRBD1	TRBJ1-2	TGTGCCAGCAGTAAGGACAGGAGCTTCTATGGCTACACCTTC	CASSKDRSFYGYTF
TRBV24-1	once	NA	TRBJ1-1	TGTGCCACCAGTGATCAGGGCTCGAACACTGAAGCTTTCTTT	CATSDQGSNTEAFF
TRBV19	NA	NA	TRBJ1-5	TGTGCCAGTTCGGACACGTATAGCAATCAGCCCCAGCATTTT	CASSDTYSNQPQHF
TRBV6-5	NA	TRBD1	TRBJ1-5	TGTGCCAGCAGGACAGGGGGCCCTCAGCCCCAGCATTTT	CASRTGGPQPQHF
TRBV13	NA	TRBD1	TRBJ2-7	TGTGCCAGCAGCTTAGACAGGGGTCCCACCTACGAGCAGTACTTC	CASSLDRGPTYEQYF
TRBV15	NA	NA	TRBJ1-1	TGTGCCACCAGCAGAGATTTGACAGGAAACACTGAAGCTTTCTTT	CATSRDLTGNTEAFF
TRBV5-5	NA	NA	TRBJ1-1	TGTGCCAGCAGCCCCATGGACAGATACACTGAAGCTTTCTTT	CASSPMDRYTEAFF
TRBV18	NA	NA	TRBJ2-5	TGTGCCAGCTCACATTCCCGGACAGTACAAGAGACCCAGTACTTC	CASSHSRTVQETQYF
TRBV30	NA	NA	TRBJ2-5	TGTGCCTGGAGTGTCTTCAGAGAGACCCAGTACTTC	CAWSVFRETQYF
TRBV7-6	NA	NA	TRBJ2-1	TGTGCCAGCAGCTTAAAGGGGCGACCGAGCTACAATGAGCAGTTCTTC	CASSLKGRPSYNEQFF
TRBV27	NA	TRBD1	TRBJ2-1	TGTGCCAGCAGGCGACAGGGGGCCAACAATGAGCAGTTCTTC	CASRRQGANNEQFF